These T cell receptor beta chains were read from a single sample in a study of OX40 agonist ivuxolimab in advanced cancers. Repertoires were generated with immunoSEQ multiplex PCR, while TCRdb's copy carries only in-frame clones and drops some. This table has fewer than 30,000 clones, around 79% appearing once. This specimen was CD4+ or CD8+ T cells sorted from blood, taken in a trial of the OX40 agonist ivuxolimab. Source of these receptors: an adult with an advanced solid tumor such as melanoma, head and neck, liver or kidney cancer. Each CDR3 is given with its conserved first and last residue. Fields, in order: V gene, D gene, J gene, CDR3 protein. A D gene is named only where the DNA matches it firmly.

V gene: TRBV9
D gene: NA
J gene: TRBJ1-2
CDR3 protein: CASSPPGGFAYGYTF

V gene: TRBV5-1
D gene: TRBD1
J gene: TRBJ1-4
CDR3 protein: CASSALGRDSMLNEKLFF

V gene: TRBV13
D gene: NA
J gene: TRBJ2-7
CDR3 protein: CASSLPGTGEQYF

V gene: TRBV15
D gene: NA
J gene: TRBJ2-2
CDR3 protein: CATSRDLGVNTGELFF

V gene: TRBV30
D gene: TRBD1
J gene: TRBJ1-6
CDR3 protein: CAWSMGQGGSPLHF

V gene: TRBV9
D gene: NA
J gene: TRBJ1-1
CDR3 protein: CASSVHREGGNTEAFF

V gene: TRBV18
D gene: TRBD1
J gene: TRBJ2-2
CDR3 protein: CASSETPGRTGHANTGELFF

V gene: TRBV7-3
D gene: NA
J gene: TRBJ2-7
CDR3 protein: CASSVGGSPYEQYF

V gene: TRBV28
D gene: NA
J gene: TRBJ2-7
CDR3 protein: CASSFWWSGPNSYEQYF

V gene: TRBV5-8
D gene: NA
J gene: TRBJ2-1
CDR3 protein: CASSLVGSSYNEQFF

V gene: TRBV6-5
D gene: NA
J gene: TRBJ1-1
CDR3 protein: CASSYSAGQSEAFF

V gene: TRBV30
D gene: NA
J gene: TRBJ2-3
CDR3 protein: CAWSVLGSDTQYF

V gene: TRBV4-1
D gene: TRBD1
J gene: TRBJ1-2
CDR3 protein: CASSHLQGAGNYGYTF

V gene: TRBV4-1
D gene: TRBD2
J gene: TRBJ2-1
CDR3 protein: CASSQLAGAPYNEQFF

V gene: TRBV30
D gene: NA
J gene: TRBJ1-1
CDR3 protein: CAWSQGGTEAFF

V gene: TRBV7-9
D gene: NA
J gene: TRBJ1-1
CDR3 protein: CASSLVQSKGTEAFF

V gene: TRBV27
D gene: NA
J gene: TRBJ2-1
CDR3 protein: CASSLAPSGYEEQFF

V gene: TRBV6-6
D gene: NA
J gene: TRBJ2-1
CDR3 protein: CASSLLTLGSYNEQFF

V gene: TRBV7-8
D gene: TRBD2
J gene: TRBJ2-1
CDR3 protein: CASSLGGALEQFF

V gene: TRBV7-2
D gene: NA
J gene: TRBJ1-2
CDR3 protein: CASSSRQLLNYGYTF

V gene: TRBV9
D gene: NA
J gene: TRBJ2-1
CDR3 protein: CASSVGPGEYNEQFF

V gene: TRBV11-2
D gene: TRBD2
J gene: TRBJ2-3
CDR3 protein: CASSPPWGVAGENTQYF

V gene: TRBV11-2
D gene: NA
J gene: TRBJ2-1
CDR3 protein: CASSLTVRSYNEQFF

V gene: TRBV4-1
D gene: NA
J gene: NA
CDR3 protein: CASSQEANEISYEQYF

V gene: TRBV2
D gene: NA
J gene: TRBJ2-3
CDR3 protein: CASSEWLANTDTQYF

V gene: TRBV21-1
D gene: NA
J gene: TRBJ2-3
CDR3 protein: CASSNRLAGGPGTDTQYF

V gene: TRBV6-6
D gene: NA
J gene: TRBJ2-1
CDR3 protein: CASSYGRGRDYNEQFF

V gene: TRBV7-6
D gene: NA
J gene: TRBJ1-5
CDR3 protein: CASSLDGSNQPQHF

V gene: TRBV28
D gene: NA
J gene: NA
CDR3 protein: CASNPLSEGYEQYF

V gene: TRBV27
D gene: NA
J gene: TRBJ2-7
CDR3 protein: CASSSRVSYEQYF

V gene: TRBV28
D gene: TRBD2
J gene: TRBJ2-7
CDR3 protein: CASSLGAGVPEQYF

V gene: TRBV5-1
D gene: TRBD2
J gene: TRBJ2-1
CDR3 protein: CASSPGTSGGDEQFF

V gene: TRBV28
D gene: TRBD2
J gene: TRBJ2-5
CDR3 protein: CASSPSGELETQYF

V gene: TRBV9
D gene: NA
J gene: TRBJ2-3
CDR3 protein: CASSGTPSDTQYF

V gene: TRBV5-6
D gene: TRBD1
J gene: TRBJ1-4
CDR3 protein: CASSSKDRGERKLFF

V gene: TRBV7-9
D gene: NA
J gene: TRBJ2-5
CDR3 protein: CASSFPSEGETQYF

V gene: TRBV30
D gene: NA
J gene: TRBJ2-7
CDR3 protein: CAWSAGSDEQYF

V gene: TRBV7-9
D gene: TRBD2
J gene: TRBJ2-1
CDR3 protein: CASSLSRTSYNEQFF

V gene: TRBV9
D gene: TRBD2
J gene: TRBJ2-3
CDR3 protein: CASSVLAGDTDTQYF

V gene: TRBV30
D gene: NA
J gene: TRBJ2-7
CDR3 protein: CAWTLRGRGSYEQYF

V gene: TRBV5-1
D gene: NA
J gene: TRBJ1-2
CDR3 protein: CASSLGTGLGYTF

V gene: TRBV28
D gene: NA
J gene: TRBJ1-5
CDR3 protein: CAWGVSQPQHF

V gene: TRBV7-9
D gene: NA
J gene: TRBJ1-2
CDR3 protein: CASSLANYGYTF

V gene: TRBV9
D gene: NA
J gene: TRBJ1-2
CDR3 protein: CASTPGQSNYGYTF

V gene: TRBV27
D gene: NA
J gene: TRBJ1-5
CDR3 protein: CASSLGSDGQPQHF

V gene: TRBV2
D gene: NA
J gene: TRBJ1-2
CDR3 protein: CASSDLGLNYGYTF

V gene: TRBV2
D gene: NA
J gene: TRBJ2-1
CDR3 protein: CATSRGVSYNEQFF

V gene: TRBV9
D gene: NA
J gene: TRBJ2-3
CDR3 protein: CASSAPGDTQYF

V gene: TRBV19
D gene: TRBD1
J gene: TRBJ2-7
CDR3 protein: CASSPDRGGYTFYEQYF

V gene: TRBV19
D gene: NA
J gene: TRBJ1-4
CDR3 protein: CASSIWRGEKLFF

V gene: TRBV7-3
D gene: NA
J gene: TRBJ1-1
CDR3 protein: CASSLERGSLRDTEAFF